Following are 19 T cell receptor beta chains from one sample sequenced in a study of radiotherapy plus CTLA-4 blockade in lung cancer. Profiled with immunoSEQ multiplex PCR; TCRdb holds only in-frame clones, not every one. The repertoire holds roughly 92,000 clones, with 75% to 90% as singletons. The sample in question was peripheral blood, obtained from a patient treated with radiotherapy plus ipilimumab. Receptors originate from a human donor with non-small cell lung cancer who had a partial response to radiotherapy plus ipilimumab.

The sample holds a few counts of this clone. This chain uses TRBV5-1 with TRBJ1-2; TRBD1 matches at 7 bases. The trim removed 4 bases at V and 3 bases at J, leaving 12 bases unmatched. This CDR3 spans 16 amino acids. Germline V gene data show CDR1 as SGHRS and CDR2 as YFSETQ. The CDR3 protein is CASSPGTASRDYGYTF. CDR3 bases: TGCGCCAGCAGCCCCGGGACAGCCTCCCGGGACTATGGCTACACCTTC. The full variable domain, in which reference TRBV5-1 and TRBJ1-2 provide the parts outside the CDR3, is KAGVTQTPRYLIKTRGQQVTLSCSPISGHRSVSWYQQTPGQGLQFLFEYFSETQRNKGNFPGRFSGRQFSNSRSEMNVSTLELGDSALYLCASSPGTASRDYGYTFGSGTRLTVV.

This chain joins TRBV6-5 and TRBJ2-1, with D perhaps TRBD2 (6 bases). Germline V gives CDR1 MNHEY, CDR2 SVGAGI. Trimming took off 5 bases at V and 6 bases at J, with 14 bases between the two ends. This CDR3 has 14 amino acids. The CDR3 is CASSEGDSFNEQFF. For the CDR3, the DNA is TGTGCCAGCAGTGAAGGGGACTCTTTCAATGAGCAGTTCTTC.

CDR3 amino acids: CASSFSGMGETQYF. The CDR3 nucleotides are TGCGCCAGCAGCTTTAGCGGTATGGGAGAGACCCAGTACTTC. The V call is TRBV5-1, the J call TRBJ2-5; TRBD2 might be the D (6 bases). Germline V gene lookup returns CDR1 SGHRS and CDR2 YFSETQ. Trimming removed 2 bases from V and 4 bases from J, with 12 bases in between. CDR3 length equals 14 residues.

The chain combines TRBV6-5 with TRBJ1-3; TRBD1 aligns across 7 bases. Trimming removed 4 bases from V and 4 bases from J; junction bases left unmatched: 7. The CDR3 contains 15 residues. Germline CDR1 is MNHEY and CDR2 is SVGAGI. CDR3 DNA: TGTGCCAGCAGTTTGAAAGGACAGGAAGGAAACACCATATATTTT. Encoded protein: CASSLKGQEGNTIYF.

The CDR3 spells CASSPEGTGRNEQFF. In DNA form, the CDR3 reads TGTGCCAGCAGCCCAGAAGGGACAGGGAGGAATGAGCAGTTCTTC. V gene TRBV2 combines with J gene TRBJ2-1, with TRBD1 matching 9 bases. V was pared by 6 bases and J by 7 bases, with 10 bases of the junction left unmatched. This CDR3 spans 15 amino acids. CDR1 and CDR2 (germline): SNHLY, FYNNEI.

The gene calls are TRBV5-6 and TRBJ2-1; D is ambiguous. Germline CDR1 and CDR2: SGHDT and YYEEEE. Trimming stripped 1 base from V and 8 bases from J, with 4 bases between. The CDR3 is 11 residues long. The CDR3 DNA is TGTGCCAGCAGCTTGATCTATGAGCAGTTCTTC. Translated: CASSLIYEQFF.

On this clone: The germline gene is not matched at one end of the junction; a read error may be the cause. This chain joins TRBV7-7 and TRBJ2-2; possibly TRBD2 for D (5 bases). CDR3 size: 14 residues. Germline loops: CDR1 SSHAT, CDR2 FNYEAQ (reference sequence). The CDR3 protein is CASSLGGNTGELFF. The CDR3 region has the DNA TGTGCTAGCAGCTTAGGAGGGAACACCGGGGAGCTGTTTTTT.

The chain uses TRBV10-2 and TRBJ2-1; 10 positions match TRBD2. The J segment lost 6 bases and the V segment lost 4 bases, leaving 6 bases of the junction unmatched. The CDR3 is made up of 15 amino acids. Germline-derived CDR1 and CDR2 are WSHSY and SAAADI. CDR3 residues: CASSGSGRVANEQFF. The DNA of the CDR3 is TGCGCCAGCAGTGGGAGCGGGAGGGTCGCCAATGAGCAGTTCTTC.

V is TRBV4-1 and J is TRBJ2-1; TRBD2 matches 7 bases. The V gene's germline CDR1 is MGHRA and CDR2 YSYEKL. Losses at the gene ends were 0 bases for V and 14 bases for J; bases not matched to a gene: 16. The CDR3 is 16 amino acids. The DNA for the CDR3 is TGCGCCAGCAGCCAAGACCCCGGGACTATCCATAGGGACGAGTTCTTC. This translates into CASSQDPGTIHRDEFF.

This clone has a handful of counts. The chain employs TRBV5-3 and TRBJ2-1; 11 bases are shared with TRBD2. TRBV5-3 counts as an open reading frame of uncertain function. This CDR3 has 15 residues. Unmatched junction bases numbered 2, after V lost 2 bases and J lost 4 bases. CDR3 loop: CARSFGLAGYNEQFF. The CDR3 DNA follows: TGTGCCAGAAGCTTTGGACTAGCGGGTTACAATGAGCAGTTCTTC.

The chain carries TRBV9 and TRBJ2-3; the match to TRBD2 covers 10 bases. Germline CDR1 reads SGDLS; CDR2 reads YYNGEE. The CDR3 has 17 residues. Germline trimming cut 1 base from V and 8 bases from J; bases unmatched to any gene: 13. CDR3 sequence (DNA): TGTGCCAGCAGCGTACGTCCTAGCGGGAGTACGGTGGCTACGCAGTATTTT. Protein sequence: CASSVRPSGSTVATQYF.

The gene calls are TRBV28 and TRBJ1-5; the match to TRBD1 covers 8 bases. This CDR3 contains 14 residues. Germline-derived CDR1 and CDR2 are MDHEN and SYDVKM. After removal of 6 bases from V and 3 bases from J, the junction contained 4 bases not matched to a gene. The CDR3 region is CASRGTGDNQPQHF. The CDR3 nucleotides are TGTGCCAGCAGGGGGACAGGAGACAATCAGCCCCAGCATTTT. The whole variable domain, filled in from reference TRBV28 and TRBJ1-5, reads DVKVTQSSRYLVKRTGEKVFLECVQDMDHENMFWYRQDPGLGLRLIYFSYDVKMKEKGDIPEGYSVSREKKERFSLILESASTNQTSMYLCASRGTGDNQPQHFGDGTRLSIL.

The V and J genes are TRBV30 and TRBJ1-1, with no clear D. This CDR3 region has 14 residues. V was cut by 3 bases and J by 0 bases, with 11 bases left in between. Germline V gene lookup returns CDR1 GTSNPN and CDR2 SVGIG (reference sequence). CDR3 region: CAWSRRTVNTEAFF. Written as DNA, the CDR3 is TGTGCCTGGAGCCGGAGGACGGTGAACACTGAAGCTTTCTTT.

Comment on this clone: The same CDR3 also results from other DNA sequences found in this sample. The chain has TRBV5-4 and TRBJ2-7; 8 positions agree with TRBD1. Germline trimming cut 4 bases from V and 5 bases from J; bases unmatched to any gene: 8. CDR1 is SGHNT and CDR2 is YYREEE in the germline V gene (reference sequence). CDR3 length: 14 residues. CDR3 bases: TGTGCCAGCAGCACAGGGGGTGCATGGGACGAGCAGTACTTC. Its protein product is CASSTGGAWDEQYF. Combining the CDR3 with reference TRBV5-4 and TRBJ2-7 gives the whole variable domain ETGVTQSPTHLIKTRGQQVTLRCSSQSGHNTVSWYQQALGQGPQFIFQYYREEENGRGNFPPRFSGLQFPNYSSELNVNALELDDSALYLCASSTGGAWDEQYFGPGTRLTVT.

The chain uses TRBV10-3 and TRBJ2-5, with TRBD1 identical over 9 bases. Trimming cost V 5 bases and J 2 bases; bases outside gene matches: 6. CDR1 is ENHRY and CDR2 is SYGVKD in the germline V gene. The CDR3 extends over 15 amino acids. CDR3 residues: CAISLPGQGQETQYF. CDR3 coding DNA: TGTGCCATCAGTCTTCCGGGACAGGGACAAGAGACCCAGTACTTC.

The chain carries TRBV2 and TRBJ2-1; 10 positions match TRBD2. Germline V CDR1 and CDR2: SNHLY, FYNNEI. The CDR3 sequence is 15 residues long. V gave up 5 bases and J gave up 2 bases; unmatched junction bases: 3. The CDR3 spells CASSKLAGPYNEQFF. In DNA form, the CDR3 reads TGTGCCAGCAGTAAACTAGCGGGACCCTACAATGAGCAGTTCTTC.

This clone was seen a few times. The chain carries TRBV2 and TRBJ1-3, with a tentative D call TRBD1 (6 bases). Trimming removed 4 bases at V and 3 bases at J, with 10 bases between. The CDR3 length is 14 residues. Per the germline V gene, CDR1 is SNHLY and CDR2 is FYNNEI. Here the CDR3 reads CASSGGRGGNTIYF. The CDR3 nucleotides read TGTGCCAGCAGTGGGGGGCGAGGTGGAAACACCATATATTTT.

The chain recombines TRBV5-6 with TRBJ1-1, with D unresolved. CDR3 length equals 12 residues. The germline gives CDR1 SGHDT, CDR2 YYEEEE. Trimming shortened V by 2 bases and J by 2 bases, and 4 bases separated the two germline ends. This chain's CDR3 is CASSFRNTEAFF. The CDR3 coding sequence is TGTGCCAGCAGCTTTCGTAACACTGAAGCTTTCTTT.

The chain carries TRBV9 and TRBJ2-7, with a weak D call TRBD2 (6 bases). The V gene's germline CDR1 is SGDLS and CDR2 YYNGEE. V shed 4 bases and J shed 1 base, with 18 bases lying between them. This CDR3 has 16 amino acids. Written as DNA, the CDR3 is TGTGCCAGCAGCCCCCCCCCGGCGGAGGGGTCCTACGAGCAGTACTTC. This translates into CASSPPPAEGSYEQYF.